This TCR beta chain was sequenced in a study of T-cell reconstitution after alpha-beta-depleted transplantation in children. This clonotype was detected many times. The CDR3 runs 11 residues. With 10 bases removed from V and 11 bases from J, the gap between germline ends came to 15 bases. CDR1 is MDHEN and CDR2 is SYDVKM in the germline V gene. Library preparation (for TCRbeta) was performed with unique molecular identifiers. MiXCR, applied by TCRdb to the PCR reads, yields one record per CDR3 protein. Of hundreds of thousands of distinct CDR3 sequences in the sample, over 8% are singletons; the top ten hold roughly a tenth.

The receptor's source is a human donor who donated a stem cell graft to a child with SCID. The sequenced sample was PBMCs from the stem cell graft donor, obtained from the stem cell graft. V and J are TRBV28 and TRBJ1-5; D gene uncertain. CDR3 bases: TGTGCCACCCTAGATGGGTGGGCCCAGCATTTT. This codes for CATLDGWAQHF.